Below, 32 T cell receptor beta chains from the same sample are listed, as sequenced in a study of T cell repertoires in cytomegalovirus infection (dated by TCRdb to between 2019 and 2020). The sample's treatment or condition label, decoded: in vitro stimulation with specific CMV peptide epitopes to enrich CMV-specific T cells. No antigen has been identified for these receptors. Instrument on record: Illumina HiSeq 1500. The public reads were reanalyzed by TCRdb: fastp trimming at Q25, MiXCR alignment, in-frame beta chains only. Each CDR3 protein appears once, grouped with its most common genes and DNA. This sample comprises roughly 730,000 distinct CDR3 sequences, 30% to 35% of them detected only once. The biggest ten clones account for roughly 20% of the sample. The starting material was cultured PBMCs, obtained from culture after CMV antigen stimulation. These receptors were taken from a human donor in good health (CMV status not recorded). Some clones in this sample may be carry-over from other donors' samples.

This sequence joins TRBV6-5 and TRBJ2-7; possibly TRBD1 for D (5 bases). Trimming pared 7 bases from V and 0 bases from J, leaving 10 bases between. The CDR3 has 13 residues. The germline CDR1 and CDR2 sequences are MNHEY and SVGAGI. CDR3 bases: TGTGCCAGCAAGGGGTCGGGCTCCTACGAGCAGTACTTC. Residues: CASKGSGSYEQYF.

V usage is TRBV7-8 and J usage is TRBJ1-3, with a weak D call TRBD1 (5 bases). The V end lost 5 bases, the J end lost 2 bases, and 19 bases lay between the germline ends. Germline V CDR1 and CDR2: SGHVS, FQNEAQ. This CDR3 has 17 amino acids. CDR3 residues: CASSQGSRELPGNTIYF. DNA for the CDR3: TGTGCCAGCAGCCAGGGCTCCCGGGAGCTTCCTGGAAACACCATATATTTT.

This sequence joins TRBV10-3 and TRBJ2-1; no firm D call. This CDR3 contains 13 residues. Trimming took off 2 bases at V and 10 bases at J, with 12 bases between the two ends. Germline V CDR1 and CDR2: ENHRY, SYGVKD. Written as DNA, the CDR3 is TGTGCCATCAGTGAGGGCCCTCCGCAGGAGCAGTTCTTC. This sequence encodes CAISEGPPQEQFF.

The table lists this clonotype with a few counts. The chain is built from TRBV7-2 and TRBJ1-1; D perhaps matches TRBD1 (6 bases). The V gene lost 3 bases and the J gene lost 7 bases, with 21 bases spanning the gap. Germline V CDR1 and CDR2: SGHTA, FQGNSA. This CDR3 spans 16 amino acids. The CDR3 region is CASSFFGIQGNNEAFF. The CDR3 region has the DNA TGTGCCAGCAGCTTTTTCGGCATACAGGGTAATAATGAAGCTTTCTTT. The whole variable domain, filled in from reference TRBV7-2 and TRBJ1-1, reads GAGVSQSPSNKVTEKGKDVELRCDPISGHTALYWYRQSLGQGLEFLIYFQGNSAPDKSGLPSDRFSAERTGGSVSTLTIQRTQQEDSAVYLCASSFFGIQGNNEAFFGQGTRLTVV.

This clonotype showed up many times. The chain recombines TRBV7-2 with TRBJ2-1, with a tentative D call TRBD1 (5 bases). This CDR3 has 13 amino acids. V dropped 2 bases and J dropped 7 bases, with 9 bases sitting between them. CDR1 and CDR2 (germline): SGHTA, FQGNSA. For the CDR3, the DNA is TGTGCCAGCAGCTTATTTCAGGGAAATGAGCAGTTCTTC. It specifies CASSLFQGNEQFF.

The V and J genes are TRBV6-6 and TRBJ2-7; D not resolved. This CDR3 has 11 residues. Germline assignment: CDR1 MNHNY and CDR2 SVGAGI (reference sequence). The germline V and J ends were trimmed by 5 bases and 7 bases, with 9 bases remaining between them. The CDR3 loop is CASSAREEQYF. The CDR3 nucleotides are TGTGCCAGCAGTGCACGTGAAGAGCAGTACTTC.

V gene TRBV7-3 combines with J gene TRBJ2-1; D gene ambiguous. This CDR3 contains 13 residues. The V gene lost 4 bases and the J gene lost 5 bases, with 9 bases spanning the gap. Germline CDR1 reads SGHTA; CDR2 reads FQGTGA. The CDR3 protein is CASSSPHNNEQFF. The CDR3 DNA is TGTGCCAGCAGCTCCCCCCACAACAATGAGCAGTTCTTC. Full variable domain (missing parts from reference TRBV7-3 and TRBJ2-1): GAGVSQTPSNKVTEKGKYVELRCDPISGHTALYWYRQSLGQGPEFLIYFQGTGAADDSGLPNDRFFAVRPEGSVSTLKIQRTERGDSAVYLCASSSPHNNEQFFGPGTRLTVL.

The chain has TRBV14 and TRBJ2-3; no reliable D call. The CDR3 totals 14 residues. The germline V gene has CDR1 SGHDN and CDR2 FVKESK. Trimming took 3 bases from V and 8 from J, leaving 15 bases between them. The CDR3 here is CASSHGIGYGTQYF. The CDR3 DNA reads as TGTGCCAGCAGCCATGGAATCGGCTACGGTACGCAGTATTTT.

The V call is TRBV27, the J call TRBJ1-5; 7 bases are a match to TRBD1. The germline V gene has CDR1 MNHEY and CDR2 SMNVEV (reference sequence). This CDR3 is built from 16 residues. V shed 1 base, J shed 6 bases, and the junction held 9 bases outside the gene matches. CDR3 sequence reads: CASSLYGDRVIQPQHF. Written as DNA, the CDR3 is TGTGCCAGCAGTTTATACGGAGACAGGGTAATTCAGCCCCAGCATTTT.

At least ten counts were recorded for this clonotype. The chain has TRBV7-6 and TRBJ2-7; D possibly corresponds to TRBD2 (6 bases). CDR3 length equals 15 residues. The germline V and J ends were trimmed by 2 bases and 5 bases, with 16 bases remaining between them. The germline gives CDR1 SGHVS, CDR2 FNYEAQ. This CDR3 is CASSLRRGLANEQYF. The CDR3 nucleotides are TGTGCCAGCAGCTTACGGAGGGGTCTAGCCAACGAGCAGTACTTC.

The chain is built from TRBV12-3 or TRBV12-4 and TRBJ1-1; D unclear. The CDR3 sequence is 14 residues long. V was trimmed by 6 bases and J by 2 bases, leaving 13 bases between them. The CDR3 DNA is TGTGCCAGCAGCTATGGGCCAGTAAACACTGAAGCTTTCTTT. Its protein product is CASSYGPVNTEAFF.

This chain uses TRBV2 with TRBJ1-5; 7 bases agree with TRBD1. J was trimmed by 6 bases and V by 10 bases; bases with no gene match: 9. This CDR3 has 13 amino acids. From germline, CDR1 is SNHLY and CDR2 FYNNEI. DNA for the CDR3: TGTGCCATAAGCGACAGGGTAGGTCAGCCCCAGCATTTT. It yields the protein CAISDRVGQPQHF.

This clonotype was counted a few times. This chain joins TRBV20-1 and TRBJ2-2; D is possibly TRBD2 (5 bases). Germline loops: CDR1 DFQATT, CDR2 SNEGSKA (reference sequence). The length of the CDR3 is 13 residues. Trimming left V 8 bases short and J 7 bases short, with 17 bases between. The CDR3 region is CSTRGGHRGELFF. Written as DNA, the CDR3 is TGCAGTACACGTGGCGGGCACCGCGGGGAGCTGTTTTTT.

This clonotype was seen a handful of times. The CDR3 coding sequence is TGTGCCAGCAGCTTGGACAGGTGGAAATCGACTGAAGCTTTCTTT. Its translation: CASSLDRWKSTEAFF. The chain joins TRBV7-4 to TRBJ1-1; 7 bases align to TRBD1. CDR3 length: 15 amino acids. J was trimmed by 5 bases and V by 3 bases; bases with no gene match: 9. Germline-derived CDR1 and CDR2 are SGHVT and SQSDAQ.

This clonotype was observed a handful of times. The gene calls are TRBV6-2 or TRBV6-3 and TRBJ2-1, with 12 bases matching TRBD2. This CDR3 region has 16 residues. Trimming removed 10 bases from V and 7 bases from J; junction bases left unmatched: 14. Germline loops: CDR1 MNHEY, CDR2 SVGEGT. The CDR3 region has the DNA TGTGCCACTTGGACTAGCGGGACGGGCGTGTGGAATGAGCAGTTCTTC. This translates into CATWTSGTGVWNEQFF.

The rearrangement joins TRBV15 to TRBJ1-2; D is possibly TRBD1 (6 bases). CDR1 and CDR2 (germline): LNHNV, YYDKDF (reference sequence). Trimming left V 6 bases short and J 5 bases short, with 16 bases between. The CDR3 consists of 14 residues. The CDR3 DNA sequence: TGTGCCACCAGTTCCTTAGGGGGGGGGTATGGCTACACCTTC. This sequence encodes CATSSLGGGYGYTF. The full variable domain, with the rest looked up from reference TRBV15 and TRBJ1-2, is DAMVIQNPRYQVTQFGKPVTLSCSQTLNHNVMYWYQQKSSQAPKLLFHYYDKDFNNEADTPDNFQSRRPNTSFCFLDIRSPGLGDTAMYLCATSSLGGGYGYTFGSGTRLTVV.

The V call is TRBV30, the J call TRBJ2-5, with no clear D. This CDR3 contains 14 residues. The V end was cut by 3 bases, the J end by 5 bases, with 16 bases between. Germline values: CDR1 GTSNPN, CDR2 SVGIG (reference sequence). The chain's CDR3 is CAWSRTPRQETQYF. The CDR3 DNA is TGTGCCTGGAGCCGAACCCCACGCCAGGAGACCCAGTACTTC.

The chain recombines TRBV6-6 with TRBJ1-1; maybe TRBD1 (6 bases). Between the trimmed V and J ends, which lost 2 bases and 1 base, there was a span of 8 bases. CDR3 length: 14 residues. Germline-derived CDR1 and CDR2 are MNHNY and SVGAGI (reference sequence). The CDR3 spells CASSYVQGNTEAFF. The DNA of the CDR3 is TGTGCCAGCAGTTACGTACAGGGGAACACTGAAGCTTTCTTT.

This sequence joins TRBV7-6 and TRBJ2-7, with 9 bases lining up with TRBD2. This CDR3 has 17 residues. Germline V gene sequence: CDR1 SGHVS, CDR2 FNYEAQ. V trimming: 1 base; J trimming: 0 bases; junction bases outside the gene matches: 7. The CDR3 sequence: CASSLGPGSGSSYEQYF. In nucleotides, the CDR3 is TGTGCCAGCAGCTTAGGGCCGGGTAGCGGGAGCTCCTACGAGCAGTACTTC.

This clonotype was seen only a few times. The CDR3 DNA reads as TGTGCCAGCAGTGAAGCCCCCTTCCGGAACAAAAACATTCAGTACTTC. Translation: CASSEAPFRNKNIQYF. The chain recombines TRBV6-1 with TRBJ2-4; no clear D gene. The ends were cut back, 0 bases at V and 3 bases at J, with 12 bases in the middle. The CDR3 totals 16 residues. Germline CDR1 and CDR2: MNHNS and SASEGT.

The table lists this clonotype with a few counts. The V and J genes are TRBV7-9 and TRBJ1-3; D is unresolved. The CDR3 covers 16 residues. The ends were cut back, 1 base at V and 0 bases at J, with 10 bases in the middle. Germline V CDR1 and CDR2: SEHNR, FQNEAQ (reference sequence). In nucleotides, the CDR3 is TGTGCCAGCAGCTTAGTGTGGACTAGCTCTGGAAACACCATATATTTT. Translated, it gives CASSLVWTSSGNTIYF.

In its sample, this clonotype was seen a few times. The rearrangement links TRBV6-2 or TRBV6-3 to TRBJ2-7; TRBD2 might be the D (6 bases). V was pared by 7 bases and J by 2 bases, with 12 bases between. CDR1 and CDR2 from the germline V gene are MNHEY and SVGEGT. The length of the CDR3 is 13 residues. The DNA of the CDR3 is TGTGCCAGCACCTACTCGGGGGCCTACGAGCAGTACTTC. Its protein is CASTYSGAYEQYF.

This clonotype was seen just once. The chain links TRBV12-3 or TRBV12-4 to TRBJ1-5; D may be TRBD1 (6 bases). Trimming cost V 5 bases and J 9 bases, with 20 bases left between them. The CDR3 runs to 15 residues. The CDR3 sequence: CASSLGGLARGPQHF. The CDR3 DNA follows: TGTGCCAGCAGTCTTGGGGGACTGGCCAGGGGGCCCCAGCATTTT.

V and J are TRBV19 and TRBJ2-3; unclear D gene. The CDR3 runs to 11 residues. CDR1 LNHDA and CDR2 SQIVND come from the germline V gene (reference sequence). V lost 8 bases and J 0 bases, leaving 3 bases between the germline ends. CDR3 sequence: CASQSTDTQYF. CDR3 in DNA: TGTGCCAGTCAGAGCACAGATACGCAGTATTTT. The full variable domain, in which reference TRBV19 and TRBJ2-3 provide the parts outside the CDR3, is DGGITQSPKYLFRKEGQNVTLSCEQNLNHDAMYWYRQDPGQGLRLIYYSQIVNDFQKGDIAEGYSVSREKKESFPLTVTSAQKNPTAFYLCASQSTDTQYFGPGTRLTVL.

The chain recombines TRBV7-2 with TRBJ1-1; D is ambiguous. The CDR3 runs 15 residues. Trimming removed 4 bases from V and 4 bases from J, with 16 bases in between. Germline loops: CDR1 SGHTA, CDR2 FQGNSA. This chain's CDR3 is CASSSRPRFSTEAFF. DNA of the CDR3: TGTGCCAGCAGCTCCCGTCCGAGGTTTAGCACTGAAGCTTTCTTT.

This clonotype was seen a handful of times. The chain links TRBV10-3 to TRBJ2-1; 10 nucleotides agree with TRBD2. The length of the CDR3 is 13 residues. V dropped 6 bases and J dropped 10; count of bases not matched to a gene: 6. Germline values: CDR1 ENHRY, CDR2 SYGVKD. The CDR3 sequence is CAISGTSGTEQFF. CDR3 sequence (DNA): TGTGCCATCAGCGGCACTAGCGGGACCGAGCAGTTCTTC.

This sequence joins TRBV4-1 and TRBJ2-4; D gene unclear. V shed 1 base and J shed 0 bases, with 10 bases lying between them. Germline V gene lookup returns CDR1 MGHRA and CDR2 YSYEKL. The CDR3 sequence is 16 residues long. The CDR3 DNA is TGCGCCAGCAGCCAAGCTTCGACAATAGCCAAAAACATTCAGTACTTC. It specifies CASSQASTIAKNIQYF.

Only a few counts were recorded for this clonotype. The chain joins TRBV12-5 to TRBJ2-7; a possible D gene is TRBD1 (6 bases). Germline V gives CDR1 LGHNT, CDR2 FRNRAP. V was clipped by 6 bases and J by 5 bases, with 14 bases between them. This CDR3 has 13 residues. The CDR3 sequence is CASGGPQGNEQYF. DNA of the CDR3: TGTGCTAGTGGAGGCCCACAGGGTAACGAGCAGTACTTC.

The genes are TRBV10-3 and TRBJ2-7; 14 bases agree with TRBD2. V trimming: 6 bases; J trimming: 4 bases; junction bases outside the gene matches: 5. This CDR3 contains 15 residues. Germline assignment: CDR1 ENHRY and CDR2 SYGVKD. The CDR3 nucleotides are TGTGCCATCAGCGGGACTAGCGGGAGTAGGTACGAGCAGTACTTC. Its protein product is CAISGTSGSRYEQYF.

The V call is TRBV4-2, the J call TRBJ2-2; TRBD1 agrees at 7 bases. The CDR3 totals 18 residues. J was trimmed by 2 bases and V by 0 bases; bases with no gene match: 9. From germline, CDR1 is LGHNA and CDR2 YNFKEQ. The CDR3 is CASSQEFATGTNTGELFF. DNA for the CDR3: TGTGCCAGCAGCCAAGAATTTGCGACAGGGACCAACACCGGGGAGCTGTTTTTT.

This clonotype came up a few times. The rearrangement uses TRBV5-1 and TRBJ1-2, with TRBD1 identical over 10 bases. The trim removed 3 bases at V and 5 bases at J, leaving 7 bases unmatched. Germline CDR1 is SGHRS and CDR2 is YFSETQ. This CDR3 has 15 residues. The CDR3 nucleotides are TGCGCCAGCAGCTGGACCGGGACAGGGGATTATGGCTACACCTTC. This sequence encodes CASSWTGTGDYGYTF.

This chain's CDR3 is CASSSERITKNIQYF. CDR3 nucleotides: TGTGCCAGCAGCTCCGAAAGGATTACCAAAAACATTCAGTACTTC. The chain links TRBV7-8 to TRBJ2-4; D unresolved. The CDR3 contains 15 residues. Per the germline V gene, CDR1 is SGHVS and CDR2 is FQNEAQ. V was cut by 4 bases and J by 2 bases, with 12 bases left in between.